This note documents a single TCR beta chain sequence. The data stem from a study of blood T cell repertoires in COVID-19. CDR3 size: 13 residues. V lost 4 bases and J 5 bases, leaving 8 bases between the germline ends. Looked up from germline, CDR1 is SGHNT and CDR2 is YENEEA. Assay: immunoSEQ multiplex PCR; the TCRdb copy retains only in-frame clones and omits some. The table has about 490,000 clones, over 75% seen once; the top ten hold roughly 3.1%. V gene TRBV11-3 combines with J gene TRBJ2-2, with a possible D match to TRBD1 (5 bases). This TCR was recovered from a human donor in a cohort sampled during active COVID-19. Source material: peripheral blood. The CDR3 DNA follows: TGTGCCAGCAGCTCAAGACAGACCGGGGAGCTGTTTTTT. Translation gives CASSSRQTGELFF.